This T cell receptor (beta chain) was sequenced during a study of shared clonotypes between healthy human individuals. The authors loaded roughly 180 ng DNA, around 32,000 T cell genomes, into sorted-subset replicate PCRs. Repertoires were generated with immunoSEQ multiplex PCR, while TCRdb's copy carries only in-frame clones and drops some. The data contain approximately 1.4 million clones, 98% of them singletons. The study, taken as a whole, reports: Clonotypes shared by all four donors outscored non-shared clonotypes in generation probability. Clonotype sharing levels among donors were expected to vary with sequencing depth.

Remarks on this clone: Its antigen is as yet unknown.

All the donors were Caucasian adults who lived in Nashville, Tennessee. CDR1 and CDR2 from the germline V gene are LNHDA and SQIVND (reference sequence). CDR3 size: 14 residues. The J segment lost 7 bases and the V segment lost 5 bases, leaving 7 bases of the junction unmatched. Sequenced: naive CD4+ T cells sorted from blood. This sample's subset: CD45RA+ positively selected. The chain combines TRBV19 with TRBJ2-1; 8 bases match TRBD1. The origin of this receptor is a young man in good health. The CDR3 spells CASSRQGAGNEQFF. The CDR3 bases are TGTGCCAGTAGTCGGCAGGGGGCGGGGAATGAGCAGTTCTTC.